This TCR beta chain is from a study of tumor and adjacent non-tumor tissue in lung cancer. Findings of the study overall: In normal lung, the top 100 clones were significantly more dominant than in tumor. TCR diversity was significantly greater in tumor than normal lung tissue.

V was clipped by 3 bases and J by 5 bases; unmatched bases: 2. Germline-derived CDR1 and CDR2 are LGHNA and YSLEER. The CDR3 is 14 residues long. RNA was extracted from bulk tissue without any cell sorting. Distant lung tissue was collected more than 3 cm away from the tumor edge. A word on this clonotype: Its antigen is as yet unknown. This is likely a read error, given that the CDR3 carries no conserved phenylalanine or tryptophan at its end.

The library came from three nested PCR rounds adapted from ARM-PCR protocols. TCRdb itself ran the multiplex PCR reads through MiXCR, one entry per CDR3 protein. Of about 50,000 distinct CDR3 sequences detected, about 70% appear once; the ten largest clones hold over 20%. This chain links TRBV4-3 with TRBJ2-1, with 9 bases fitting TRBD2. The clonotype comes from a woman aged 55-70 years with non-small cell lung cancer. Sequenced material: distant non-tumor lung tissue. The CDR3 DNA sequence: TGCGCCAGCAGCCAGGCTAGCGGGGACAATGAGCAGTTCTTA. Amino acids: CASSQASGDNEQFL.